These 20 T cell receptor beta chains share one sample of origin, sequenced in a study of blood T cell repertoires in COVID-19. The method was immunoSEQ multiplex PCR; TCRdb's version includes in-frame clones alone and lacks a portion of them. The profile covers under 250,000 clones, with about 83% appearing a single time and 9% to 15% taken by the ten largest. The sequencing input was peripheral blood. The origin of the receptors is a man aged 80 or over with acute or convalescent COVID-19.

This clone has a handful of counts. The CDR3 nucleotides are TGTGCCGTGTCGACAGGGGTAGAGACCCAGTACTTC. This codes for CAVSTGVETQYF. This rearrangement joins TRBV5-4 to TRBJ2-5; 8 bases map to TRBD1. V lost 10 bases and J lost 4; bases outside the gene matches: 6. The germline CDR1 and CDR2 sequences are SGHNT and YYREEE (reference sequence). The CDR3 length is 12 residues.

The chain has TRBV27 and TRBJ2-4; 8 positions match TRBD2. The V segment lost 5 bases and the J segment 4 bases; nucleotides outside the gene matches: 10. This CDR3 is built from 16 residues. Germline CDR1 and CDR2: MNHEY and SMNVEV (reference sequence). The CDR3 loop reads CASSTWASGGKNIQYF. For the CDR3, the DNA is TGTGCCAGCAGTACTTGGGCCTCGGGGGGGAAAAACATTCAGTACTTC.

The V gene is TRBV28, the J gene TRBJ1-1, with a possible D match to TRBD1 (6 bases). The CDR3 is 15 residues long. Trimming removed 3 bases from V and 5 bases from J, with 16 bases in between. Germline values: CDR1 MDHEN, CDR2 SYDVKM. The CDR3 loop reads CASSLRGAGKTEAFF. The CDR3 DNA reads as TGTGCCAGCAGTTTGCGGGGGGCAGGTAAAACTGAAGCTTTCTTT.

The chain employs TRBV6-6 and TRBJ2-2; a weak D match, TRBD1 (5 bases). The V and J ends lost 5 bases and 5 bases respectively, with 12 bases between them. The CDR3 spans 14 residues. Looked up from germline, CDR1 is MNHNY and CDR2 is SVGAGI (reference sequence). This CDR3 reads CASSLLQGTGELFF. The CDR3 bases are TGTGCCAGCAGTCTACTCCAGGGAACCGGGGAGCTGTTTTTT.

The chain employs TRBV3-1 (or the pseudogene TRBV3-2) and TRBJ1-5; TRBD1 aligns across 7 bases. CDR1 and CDR2 from the germline V gene are LGHDT and YNNKEL (reference sequence). There are 15 residues in the CDR3. V gave up 1 base and J gave up 4 bases; unmatched junction bases: 4. DNA for the CDR3: TGTGCCAGCAGCCAAGGGGCAGGGGGAAATCAGCCCCAGCATTTT. Translation: CASSQGAGGNQPQHF.

This clone appeared once. V is TRBV6-5 and J is TRBJ2-5; TRBD1 might be the D (6 bases). V was pared by 6 bases and J by 5 bases, with 10 bases between. CDR3 length: 12 residues. Looked up from germline, CDR1 is MNHEY and CDR2 is SVGAGI. The CDR3 coding sequence is TGTGCCAGCAGGAGGGGGATGGAGACCCAGTACTTC. It yields the protein CASRRGMETQYF.

The V gene is TRBV28, the J gene TRBJ1-2; TRBD1 aligns across 10 bases. From germline, CDR1 is MDHEN and CDR2 SYDVKM. With V trimmed by 2 bases and J by 6 bases, 9 bases remained unmatched. The CDR3 extends over 16 amino acids. In DNA form, the CDR3 reads TGTGCCAGCAGTTTAAGGGACAGGGGAGTTTTGGATGGCTACACCTTC. Translating gives CASSLRDRGVLDGYTF.

The chain is built from TRBV3-1 (or the pseudogene TRBV3-2) and TRBJ2-7; D is undetermined. Germline V gives CDR1 LGHDT, CDR2 YNNKEL (reference sequence). Trimming shortened V by 0 bases and J by 6 bases, and 9 bases separated the two germline ends. The CDR3 contains 13 residues. The DNA for the CDR3 is TGTGCCAGCAGCCAAGATTCTGGCTCCGAGCAGTACTTC. It yields the protein CASSQDSGSEQYF.

This chain links TRBV3-1 (or the pseudogene TRBV3-2) with TRBJ2-5; D possibly corresponds to TRBD1 (5 bases). The germline V gene encodes CDR1 LGHDT and CDR2 YNNKEL (reference sequence). CDR3 length: 13 amino acids. Trimming stripped 1 base from V and 4 bases from J, with 7 bases between. Here the CDR3 reads CASSQVQGETQYF. The CDR3, as DNA: TGTGCCAGCAGCCAAGTCCAGGGAGAGACCCAGTACTTC.

The chain employs TRBV19 and TRBJ2-7; D is perhaps TRBD1 (6 bases). CDR1 is LNHDA, CDR2 SQIVND, per germline (reference sequence). Trimming removed 4 bases from V and 0 bases from J, with 13 bases in between. The CDR3 loop spans 15 amino acids. This CDR3 reads CASSTTGKSSYEQYF. The CDR3 region has the DNA TGTGCCAGTAGTACCACAGGGAAGAGCTCCTACGAGCAGTACTTC.

The genes are TRBV6-5 and TRBJ2-2; D not resolved. V was shortened by 0 bases and J by 3 bases, with 5 bases between the two germline ends. Germline V gives CDR1 MNHEY, CDR2 SVGAGI. The CDR3 sequence is 14 residues long. Here the CDR3 reads CASSYSRYTGELFF. CDR3 bases: TGTGCCAGCAGTTACTCGAGGTACACCGGGGAGCTGTTTTTT.

The rearrangement links TRBV6-5 to TRBJ1-2, with a tentative D call TRBD1 (6 bases). This CDR3 has 14 amino acids. V was pared by 6 bases and J by 3 bases, with 14 bases between. Germline CDR1 MNHEY, CDR2 SVGAGI. The DNA for the CDR3 is TGTGCCAGCAGATTCCCCGGGACATACTATGGCTACACCTTC. Translation gives CASRFPGTYYGYTF.

V is TRBV24-1 and J is TRBJ2-1, with 8 positions matching TRBD1. V shed 2 bases and J 2 bases; nucleotides not matched to a gene: 13. The CDR3 contains 19 residues. CDR1 and CDR2 from the germline V gene are KGHDR and SFDVKD. The CDR3 coding sequence is TGTGCCACCAGTGATTCCCCCAGGGACAGGAAAAACACCTACAATGAGCAGTTCTTC. It specifies CATSDSPRDRKNTYNEQFF.

This rearrangement joins TRBV9 to TRBJ1-2; no clear D. Trimming took off 0 bases at V and 0 bases at J, with 6 bases between the two ends. The CDR3 spans 14 residues. The germline V gene encodes CDR1 SGDLS and CDR2 YYNGEE. The CDR3 sequence: CASSVASANYGYTF. The DNA for the CDR3 is TGTGCCAGCAGCGTAGCGTCGGCTAACTATGGCTACACCTTC.

This CDR3 reads CASRIDRVGNSPLHF. DNA for the CDR3: TGTGCCAGCAGAATCGACAGGGTTGGGAATTCACCCCTCCACTTT. The V gene is TRBV27, the J gene TRBJ1-6; 7 bases fit TRBD1. The CDR3 has 15 amino acids. V gave up 6 bases and J gave up 7 bases; unmatched junction bases: 9. Germline V gene sequence: CDR1 MNHEY, CDR2 SMNVEV (reference sequence).

In regard to this clone: The junction differs from germline at one of its ends, possibly a read error. The V call is TRBV19, the J call TRBJ1-5; D remains unclear. Germline V CDR1 and CDR2: LNHDA, SQIVND (reference sequence). The CDR3 extends over 15 amino acids. The CDR3 region has the DNA TGTGCTAGTAGTATAGGAGCGTATAGCAATCAGCCCCAGCATTTT. It translates to CASSIGAYSNQPQHF.

This clone was observed once. The chain has TRBV4-2 and TRBJ1-2; D might be TRBD1 (5 bases). CDR1 and CDR2 from the germline V gene are LGHNA and YNFKEQ. The length of the CDR3 is 13 residues. V was trimmed by 1 base and J by 6 bases, leaving 9 bases between them. CDR3 in amino acids: CASSQGQQNGYTF. CDR3 nucleotide sequence: TGTGCCAGCAGCCAAGGACAGCAGAATGGCTACACCTTC.

The V and J genes are TRBV5-6 and TRBJ2-7, with 10 bases lining up with TRBD1. The CDR3 runs 16 residues. The junction had 5 bases not matched to a gene; V was cut back by 0 bases and J by 2 bases. Germline V gene sequence: CDR1 SGHDT, CDR2 YYEEEE. CDR3 region: CASSLGQGALTYEQYF. In DNA, the CDR3 is TGTGCCAGCAGCTTGGGACAGGGGGCCTTAACCTACGAGCAGTACTTC.

V usage is TRBV15 and J usage is TRBJ1-1; D is ambiguous. Looked up from germline, CDR1 is LNHNV and CDR2 is YYDKDF (reference sequence). CDR3 length: 15 residues. V shed 1 base and J shed 1 base, with 10 bases lying between them. CDR3 in DNA: TGTGCCACCAGCAGAGTCCGACAAACGAACACTGAAGCTTTCTTT. The encoded protein is CATSRVRQTNTEAFF.

The chain couples TRBV5-1 to TRBJ2-3; TRBD1 matches at 9 bases. The V gene end was trimmed by 4 bases and the J gene end by 5 bases; junction bases not matched to a gene: 14. This CDR3 has 17 residues. From germline, CDR1 is SGHRS and CDR2 YFSETQ. The CDR3 here is CASSLRPGQGGQDTQYF. Here the CDR3 DNA reads TGCGCCAGCAGCCTACGACCGGGACAGGGAGGACAAGATACGCAGTATTTT.